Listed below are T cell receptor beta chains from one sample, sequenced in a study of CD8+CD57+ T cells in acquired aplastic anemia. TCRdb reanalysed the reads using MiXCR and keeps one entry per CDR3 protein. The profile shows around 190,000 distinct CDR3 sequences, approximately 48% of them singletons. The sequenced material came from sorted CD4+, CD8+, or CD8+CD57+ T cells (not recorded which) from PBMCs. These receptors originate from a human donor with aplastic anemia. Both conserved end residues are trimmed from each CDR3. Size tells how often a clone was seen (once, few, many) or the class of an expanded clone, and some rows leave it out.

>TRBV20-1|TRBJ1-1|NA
SARDTRTGGTEAF
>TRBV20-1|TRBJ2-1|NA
SARRDEQF
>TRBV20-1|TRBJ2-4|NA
SARGVRGDLAKNIQY
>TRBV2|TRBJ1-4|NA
ASRYGTGMEKLF
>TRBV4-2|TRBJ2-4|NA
ASSQEAAGAGRNIQY
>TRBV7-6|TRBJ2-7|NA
ASSLGLTSGRYEQY
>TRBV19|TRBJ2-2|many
ASSDRGGFRELF
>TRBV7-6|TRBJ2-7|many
ASSLAPDYEQY
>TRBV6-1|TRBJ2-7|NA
ASSDLGSISYEQY
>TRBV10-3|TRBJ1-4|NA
AIKEGFNEKLF
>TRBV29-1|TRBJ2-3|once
SVEDKGSTDTQY
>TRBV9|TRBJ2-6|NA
ASSETRQDLNLSGANVLT
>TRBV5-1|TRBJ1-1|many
ASSLPNKNTEAF
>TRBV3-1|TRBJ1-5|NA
ASSQGGADQPQH
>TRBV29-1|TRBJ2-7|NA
SVQSPQGISSYEQY
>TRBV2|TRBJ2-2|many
ASSEALQGDGELF
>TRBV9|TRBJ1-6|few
ASSAGQGGNSPLH
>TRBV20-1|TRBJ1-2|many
SARDGEGGYGYT
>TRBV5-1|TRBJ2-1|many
ASSLGGGASNEQF
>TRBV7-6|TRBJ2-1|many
ASGPVRDRNEQF
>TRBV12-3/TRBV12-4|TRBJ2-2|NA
ATRQAQDGELV
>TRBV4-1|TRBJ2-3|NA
ASSQEGLAGGLGPTDTQY
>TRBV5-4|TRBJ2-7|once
ASSLVHLAHEQY
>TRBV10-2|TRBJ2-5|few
ASKRWTGPQETQY
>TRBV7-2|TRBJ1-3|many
ASSEDRGNTIY
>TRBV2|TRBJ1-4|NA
ASRNGPLRNEKLF
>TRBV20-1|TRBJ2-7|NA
SARGWSGEQY
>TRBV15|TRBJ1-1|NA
ATSRGQGEGGTEAF
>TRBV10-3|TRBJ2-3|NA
AISRTSESQY
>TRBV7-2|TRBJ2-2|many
ASSFLQASGELF
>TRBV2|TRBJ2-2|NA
ASSPRGRGGELF
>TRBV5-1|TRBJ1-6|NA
ASSLGKDIGSPLH
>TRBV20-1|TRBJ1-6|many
SAKAAINSPLH
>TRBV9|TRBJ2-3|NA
ASSARVTPNTDTQY
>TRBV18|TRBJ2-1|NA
ASSLKGSTYNGQF
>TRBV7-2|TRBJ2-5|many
ASSLGYLAGGPAFGTQY
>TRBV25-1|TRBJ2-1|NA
ASSDGQRPSYNEQF
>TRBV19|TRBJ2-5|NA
ASSGISGRAAETQY
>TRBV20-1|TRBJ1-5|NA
SAERGGNQPQH
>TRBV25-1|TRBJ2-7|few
ASRGGTDSYEQY
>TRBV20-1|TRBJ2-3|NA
SAKRTNTDTQY
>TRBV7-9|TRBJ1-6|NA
ASSPPRQSYSPLH
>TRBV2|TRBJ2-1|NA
ASHTSGGGNEQF
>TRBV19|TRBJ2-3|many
ASSSLAGRSTDTQY
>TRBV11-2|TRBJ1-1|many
ASSSQVANTEAF
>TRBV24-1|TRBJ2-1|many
ATSDPRDRGGYGEQF
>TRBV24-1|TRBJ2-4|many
ASSGPREVSKNIQY
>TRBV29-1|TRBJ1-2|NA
SVGGQATNGYT
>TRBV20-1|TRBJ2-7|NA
SATLAGGAIYEQY
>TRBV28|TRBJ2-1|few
ASRLTAKRADEQF
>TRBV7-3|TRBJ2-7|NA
ASSLRVRERNEQY
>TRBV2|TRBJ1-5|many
ASSQGTVSY
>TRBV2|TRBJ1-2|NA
ASSENAGSLYGYT
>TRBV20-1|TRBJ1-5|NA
SATTEGLSNQPQH
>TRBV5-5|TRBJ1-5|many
ASSLDGQILDQPQH